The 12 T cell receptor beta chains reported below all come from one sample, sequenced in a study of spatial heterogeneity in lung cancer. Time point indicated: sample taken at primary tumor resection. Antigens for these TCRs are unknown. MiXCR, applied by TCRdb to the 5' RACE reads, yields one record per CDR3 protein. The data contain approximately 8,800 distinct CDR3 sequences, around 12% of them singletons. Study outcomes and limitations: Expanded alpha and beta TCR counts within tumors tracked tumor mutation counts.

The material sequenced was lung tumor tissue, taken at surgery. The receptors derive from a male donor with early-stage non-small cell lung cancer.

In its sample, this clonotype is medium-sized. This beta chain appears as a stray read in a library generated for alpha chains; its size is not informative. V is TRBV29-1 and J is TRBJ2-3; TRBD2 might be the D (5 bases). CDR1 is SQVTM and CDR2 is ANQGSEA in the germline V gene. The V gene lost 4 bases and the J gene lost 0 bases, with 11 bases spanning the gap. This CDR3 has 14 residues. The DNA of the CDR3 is TGCAGCGTTGCGGGAATTACTAGCACAGATACGCAGTATTTT. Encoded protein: CSVAGITSTDTQYF.

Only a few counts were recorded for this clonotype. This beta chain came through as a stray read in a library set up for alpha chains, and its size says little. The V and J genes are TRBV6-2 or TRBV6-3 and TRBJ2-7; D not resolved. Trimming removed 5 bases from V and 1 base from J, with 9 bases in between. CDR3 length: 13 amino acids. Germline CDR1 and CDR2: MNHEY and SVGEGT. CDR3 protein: CASSRGRSYEQYF. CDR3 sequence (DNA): TGTGCCAGCAGTAGAGGCAGATCCTACGAGCAGTACTTC.

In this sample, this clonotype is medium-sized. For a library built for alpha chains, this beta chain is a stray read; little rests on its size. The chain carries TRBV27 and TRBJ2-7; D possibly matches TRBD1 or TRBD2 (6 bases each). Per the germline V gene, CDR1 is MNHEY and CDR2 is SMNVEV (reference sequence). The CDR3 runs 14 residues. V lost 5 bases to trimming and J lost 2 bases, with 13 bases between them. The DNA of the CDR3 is TGTGCCAGCAGTCTAGGGGGGCCCCCCTACGAGCAGTACTTC. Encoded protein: CASSLGGPPYEQYF.

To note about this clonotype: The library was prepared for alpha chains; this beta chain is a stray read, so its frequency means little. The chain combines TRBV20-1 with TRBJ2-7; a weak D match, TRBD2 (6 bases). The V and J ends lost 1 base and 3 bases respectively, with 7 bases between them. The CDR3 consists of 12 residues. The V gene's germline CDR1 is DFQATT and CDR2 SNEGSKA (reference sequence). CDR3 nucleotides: TGCAGTGCTAGAGTGGGGGGCTACGAGCAGTACTTC. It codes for CSARVGGYEQYF.

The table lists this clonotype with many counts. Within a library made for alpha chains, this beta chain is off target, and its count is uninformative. The CDR3 coding sequence is TGTGCCAGCCGTGCAGGCTTCAATGAGCAGTTCTTC. Amino acids: CASRAGFNEQFF. The chain couples TRBV7-2 to TRBJ2-1; unclear D gene. The germline V and J ends were trimmed by 8 bases and 6 bases, with 11 bases remaining between them. The CDR3 contains 12 residues. Germline V lookup: CDR1 SGHTA, CDR2 FQGNSA.

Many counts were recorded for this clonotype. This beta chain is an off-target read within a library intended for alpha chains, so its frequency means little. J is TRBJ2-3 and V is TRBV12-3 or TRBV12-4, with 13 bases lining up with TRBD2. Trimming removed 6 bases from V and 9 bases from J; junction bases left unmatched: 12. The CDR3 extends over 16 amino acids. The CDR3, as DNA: TGTGCCAGCAGCCCTCAGACTAGCGGGAGGAGTGGCACGCAGTATTTT. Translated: CASSPQTSGRSGTQYF.

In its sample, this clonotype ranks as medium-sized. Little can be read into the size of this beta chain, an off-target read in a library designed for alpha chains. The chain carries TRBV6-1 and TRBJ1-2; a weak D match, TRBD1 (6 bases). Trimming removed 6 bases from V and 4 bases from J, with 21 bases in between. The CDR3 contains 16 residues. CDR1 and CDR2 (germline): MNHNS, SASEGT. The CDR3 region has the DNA TGTGCCAGCAGCGAAAATGGGGGGGCGGAAGGCTATGGCTACACCTTC. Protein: CASSENGGAEGYGYTF.

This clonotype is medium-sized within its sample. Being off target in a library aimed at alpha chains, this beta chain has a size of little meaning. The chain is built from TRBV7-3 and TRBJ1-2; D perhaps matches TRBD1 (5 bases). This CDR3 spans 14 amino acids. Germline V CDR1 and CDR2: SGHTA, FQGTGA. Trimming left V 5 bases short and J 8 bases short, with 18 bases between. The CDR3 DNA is TGTGCCAGCAGCCCAACGCTGCGGGGGGAAGGCTACACCTTC. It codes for CASSPTLRGEGYTF. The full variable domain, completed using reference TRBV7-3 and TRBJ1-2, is GAGVSQTPSNKVTEKGKYVELRCDPISGHTALYWYRQSLGQGPEFLIYFQGTGAADDSGLPNDRFFAVRPEGSVSTLKIQRTERGDSAVYLCASSPTLRGEGYTFGSGTRLTVV.

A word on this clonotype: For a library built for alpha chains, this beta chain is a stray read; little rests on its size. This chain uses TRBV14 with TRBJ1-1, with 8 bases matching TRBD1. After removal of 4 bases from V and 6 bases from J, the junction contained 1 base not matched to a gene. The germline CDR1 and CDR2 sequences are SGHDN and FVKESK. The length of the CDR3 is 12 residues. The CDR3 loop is CASSLDRAEAFF. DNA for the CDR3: TGTGCCAGCAGCCTGGACAGGGCTGAAGCTTTCTTT.

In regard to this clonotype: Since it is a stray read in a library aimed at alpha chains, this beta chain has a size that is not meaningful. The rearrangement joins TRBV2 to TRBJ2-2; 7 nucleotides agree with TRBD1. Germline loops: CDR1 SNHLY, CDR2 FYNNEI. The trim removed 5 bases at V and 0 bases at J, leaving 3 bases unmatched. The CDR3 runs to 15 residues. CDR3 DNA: TGTGCCAGCAGTCGACAGGGTTCGAACACCGGGGAGCTGTTTTTT. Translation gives CASSRQGSNTGELFF. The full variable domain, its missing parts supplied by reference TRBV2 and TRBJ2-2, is EPEVTQTPSHQVTQMGQEVILRCVPISNHLYFYWYRQILGQKVEFLVSFYNNEISEKSEIFDDQFSVERPDGSNFTLKIRSTKLEDSAMYFCASSRQGSNTGELFFGEGSRLTVL.

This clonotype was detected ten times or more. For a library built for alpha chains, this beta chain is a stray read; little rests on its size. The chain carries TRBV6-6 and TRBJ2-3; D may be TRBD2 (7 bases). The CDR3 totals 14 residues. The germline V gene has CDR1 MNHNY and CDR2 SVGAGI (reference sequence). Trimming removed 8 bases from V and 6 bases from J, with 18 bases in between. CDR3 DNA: TGTGCCAGCGCAAAAGGGGGGGGGCCGGATACGCAGTATTTT. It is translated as CASAKGGGPDTQYF.

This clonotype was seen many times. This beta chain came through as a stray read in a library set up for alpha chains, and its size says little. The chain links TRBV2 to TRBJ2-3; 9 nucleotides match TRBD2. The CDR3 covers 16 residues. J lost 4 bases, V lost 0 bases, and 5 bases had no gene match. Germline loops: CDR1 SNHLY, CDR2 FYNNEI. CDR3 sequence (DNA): TGTGCCAGCAGTGAAGCGCTAGCGGGACTCCCAGATACGCAGTATTTT. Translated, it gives CASSEALAGLPDTQYF.